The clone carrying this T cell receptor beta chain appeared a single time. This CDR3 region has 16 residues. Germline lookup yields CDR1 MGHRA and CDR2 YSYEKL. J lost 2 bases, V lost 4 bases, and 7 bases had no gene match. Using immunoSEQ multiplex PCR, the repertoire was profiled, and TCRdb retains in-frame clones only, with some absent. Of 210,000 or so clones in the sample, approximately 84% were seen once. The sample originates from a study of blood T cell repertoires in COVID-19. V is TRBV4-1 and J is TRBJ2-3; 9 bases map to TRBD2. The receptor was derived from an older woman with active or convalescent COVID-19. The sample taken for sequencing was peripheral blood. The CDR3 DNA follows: TGCGCCAGCAGCCCCCAAGCGGGAGGTACCACAGATACGCAGTATTTT. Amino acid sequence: CASSPQAGGTTDTQYF.